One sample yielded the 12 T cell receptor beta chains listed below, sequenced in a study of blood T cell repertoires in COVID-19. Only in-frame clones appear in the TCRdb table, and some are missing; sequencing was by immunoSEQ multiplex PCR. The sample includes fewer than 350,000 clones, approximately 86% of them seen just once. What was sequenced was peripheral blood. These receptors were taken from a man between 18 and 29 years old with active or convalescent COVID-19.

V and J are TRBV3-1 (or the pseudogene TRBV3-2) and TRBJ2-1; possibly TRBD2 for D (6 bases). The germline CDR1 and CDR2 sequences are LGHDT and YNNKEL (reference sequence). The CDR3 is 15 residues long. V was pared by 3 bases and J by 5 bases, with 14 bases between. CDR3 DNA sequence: TGTGCCAGCAGCCACAGGGCGGGGAGACACAATGAGCAGTTCTTC. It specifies CASSHRAGRHNEQFF.

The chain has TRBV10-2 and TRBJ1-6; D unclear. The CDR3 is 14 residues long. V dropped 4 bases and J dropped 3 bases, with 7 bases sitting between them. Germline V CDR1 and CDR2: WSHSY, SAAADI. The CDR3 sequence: CASSVQDYNSPLHF. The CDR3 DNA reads TGCGCCAGCAGTGTCCAGGACTATAATTCACCCCTCCACTTT.

This CDR3 is CASSQDSAGKNEQFF. CDR3 bases: TGCGCCAGCAGCCAAGATTCGGCAGGGAAGAATGAGCAGTTCTTC. The chain uses TRBV4-3 and TRBJ2-1; D is perhaps TRBD1 (5 bases). This CDR3 region has 15 residues. CDR1 is LGHNA and CDR2 is YSLEER in the germline V gene. V lost 0 bases, J lost 7 bases, and 13 bases lay in between.

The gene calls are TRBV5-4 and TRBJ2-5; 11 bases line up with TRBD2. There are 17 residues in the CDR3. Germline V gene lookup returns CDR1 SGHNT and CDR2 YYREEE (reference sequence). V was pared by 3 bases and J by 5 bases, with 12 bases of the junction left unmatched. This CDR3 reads CASSSSDPGLAVETQYF. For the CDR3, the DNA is TGTGCCAGCAGCTCATCGGACCCGGGACTAGCGGTGGAGACCCAGTACTTC. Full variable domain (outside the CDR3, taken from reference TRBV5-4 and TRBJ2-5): ETGVTQSPTHLIKTRGQQVTLRCSSQSGHNTVSWYQQALGQGPQFIFQYYREEENGRGNFPPRFSGLQFPNYSSELNVNALELDDSALYLCASSSSDPGLAVETQYFGPGTRLLVL.

Here the CDR3 DNA reads TGTGCCAGCTTGACGACTGACGACACCGGGGAGCTGTTTTTT. It is translated as CASLTTDDTGELFF. The rearrangement links TRBV5-4 to TRBJ2-2, with unresolved D. Trimming took 7 bases from V and 3 from J, leaving 13 bases between them. The CDR3 totals 14 residues. The V gene's germline CDR1 is SGHNT and CDR2 YYREEE (reference sequence). Looking up the rest from reference TRBV5-4 and TRBJ2-2 gives the full variable domain: ETGVTQSPTHLIKTRGQQVTLRCSSQSGHNTVSWYQQALGQGPQFIFQYYREEENGRGNFPPRFSGLQFPNYSSELNVNALELDDSALYLCASLTTDDTGELFFGEGSRLTVL.

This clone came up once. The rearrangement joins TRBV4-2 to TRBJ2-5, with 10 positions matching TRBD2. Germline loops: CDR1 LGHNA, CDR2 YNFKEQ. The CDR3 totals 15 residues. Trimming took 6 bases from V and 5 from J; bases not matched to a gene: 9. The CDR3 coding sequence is TGTGCCAGCAGTCATACCGGGACTAGCGAGGAGACCCAGTACTTC. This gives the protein CASSHTGTSEETQYF.

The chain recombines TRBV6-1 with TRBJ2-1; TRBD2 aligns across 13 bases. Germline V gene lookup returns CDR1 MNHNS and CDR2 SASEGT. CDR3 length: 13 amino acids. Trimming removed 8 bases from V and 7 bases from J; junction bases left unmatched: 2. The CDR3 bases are TGTGCCAGCCGGACTAGCGGGGGAAATGAGCAGTTCTTC. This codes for CASRTSGGNEQFF.

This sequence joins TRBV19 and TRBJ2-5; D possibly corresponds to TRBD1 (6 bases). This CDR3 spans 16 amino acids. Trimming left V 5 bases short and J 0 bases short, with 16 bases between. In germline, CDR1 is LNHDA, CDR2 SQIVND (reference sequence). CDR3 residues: CASSLRTDQNQETQYF. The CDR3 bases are TGTGCCAGTAGTCTCCGGACAGACCAAAACCAAGAGACCCAGTACTTC.

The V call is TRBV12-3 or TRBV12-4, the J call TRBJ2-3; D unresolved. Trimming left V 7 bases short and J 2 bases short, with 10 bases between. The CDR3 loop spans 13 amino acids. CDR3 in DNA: TGTGCCAGCATGCAGGAACTCACAGATACGCAGTATTTT. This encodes CASMQELTDTQYF.

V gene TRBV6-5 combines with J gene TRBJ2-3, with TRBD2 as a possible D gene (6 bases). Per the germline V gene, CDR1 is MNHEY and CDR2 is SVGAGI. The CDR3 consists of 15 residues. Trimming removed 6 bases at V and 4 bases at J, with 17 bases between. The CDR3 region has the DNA TGTGCCAGCAGCCGGCGGGAAAGGGGCGCAGATACGCAGTATTTT. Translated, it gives CASSRRERGADTQYF.

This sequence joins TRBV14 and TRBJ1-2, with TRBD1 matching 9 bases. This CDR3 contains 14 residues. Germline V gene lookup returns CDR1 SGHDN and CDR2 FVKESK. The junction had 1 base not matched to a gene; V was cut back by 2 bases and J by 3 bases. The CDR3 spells CASSQTGGYYGYTF. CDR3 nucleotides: TGTGCCAGCAGCCAAACAGGGGGCTACTATGGCTACACCTTC.

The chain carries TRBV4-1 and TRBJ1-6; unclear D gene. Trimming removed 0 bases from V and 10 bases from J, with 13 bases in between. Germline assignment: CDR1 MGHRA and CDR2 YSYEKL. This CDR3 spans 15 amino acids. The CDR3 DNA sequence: TGCGCCAGCAGCCAAGAAGGAGGGCCATCCTCACCCCTCCACTTT. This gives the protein CASSQEGGPSSPLHF.